The 10 T cell receptor beta chains below come from one sample, sequenced in a study of STAT5B mutations in CD4+ large granular lymphocyte leukemia. Data came from immunoSEQ multiplex PCR; TCRdb stores just in-frame clones and leaves some out. This sample carries 40,000 to 55,000 clones, just over 85% of them seen once, and the ten largest clones take 2.6%. What was sequenced was CD4+ T cells from blood buffy coats. Receptor source: a human donor in good health.

A single count supports this clone. The chain links TRBV2 to TRBJ2-2, with unresolved D. V lost 7 bases and J lost 5, with 17 bases in between. Germline V lookup: CDR1 SNHLY, CDR2 FYNNEI. The CDR3 loop spans 15 amino acids. The CDR3, as DNA: TGTGCCAGCACGAGTAATGCGTGGAGAACCGGGGAGCTGTTTTTT. Amino acid sequence: CASTSNAWRTGELFF.

This chain joins TRBV27 and TRBJ1-5, with D perhaps TRBD1 (6 bases). The CDR3 spans 15 residues. The germline V gene encodes CDR1 MNHEY and CDR2 SMNVEV (reference sequence). The ends were cut back, 8 bases at V and 4 bases at J, with 18 bases in the middle. The CDR3, as DNA: TGTGCCAGCCGACCAGGCGGGGGCCCTAATCAGCCCCAGCATTTT. Amino acid sequence: CASRPGGGPNQPQHF.

The gene calls are TRBV19 and TRBJ2-2, with a tentative D call TRBD2 (7 bases). Trimming took off 9 bases at V and 6 bases at J, with 17 bases between the two ends. CDR3 length: 14 amino acids. Germline CDR1 reads LNHDA; CDR2 reads SQIVND (reference sequence). The CDR3 DNA reads as TGTGCCAGCACCCCAGGGGCGGGGGCCGGGGAGCTGTTTTTT. Amino acids: CASTPGAGAGELFF.

Only a few counts were recorded for this clone. This chain joins TRBV2 and TRBJ1-2; no firm D call. CDR3 length: 14 amino acids. Germline CDR1 reads SNHLY; CDR2 reads FYNNEI. V lost 3 bases to trimming and J lost 4 bases, with 12 bases between them. The CDR3 DNA reads as TGTGCCAGCAGTGACCTACCTAGGAGCTATGGCTACACCTTC. Translation gives CASSDLPRSYGYTF.

The sample holds one count of this clone. The rearrangement links TRBV29-1 to TRBJ2-7; 10 nucleotides agree with TRBD1. CDR1 and CDR2 (germline): SQVTM, ANQGSEA. V lost 4 bases, J lost 0 bases, and 6 bases stayed unmatched. The CDR3 covers 15 residues. As DNA, the CDR3 is TGCAGCGTTGTACCGGGACAGGGGTCCTCCTACGAGCAGTACTTC. Its translation is CSVVPGQGSSYEQYF.

The J gene is TRBJ1-1, the V gene TRBV25-1, with D unclear. The CDR3 length is 13 residues. The ends were cut back, 3 bases at V and 1 base at J, with 6 bases in the middle. Germline CDR1 MGHDK, CDR2 SYGVNS. The CDR3 sequence is CASSDGWNTEAFF. In DNA form, the CDR3 reads TGTGCCAGCAGTGATGGGTGGAACACTGAAGCTTTCTTT.

This chain uses TRBV6-1 with TRBJ1-1, with D possibly TRBD1 on 6 matching bases. Trimming took off 4 bases at V and 3 bases at J, with 18 bases between the two ends. The CDR3 consists of 16 residues. Germline CDR1 and CDR2: MNHNS and SASEGT. CDR3 loop: CASSVAGVLQDTEAFF. The CDR3 DNA sequence: TGTGCCAGCAGTGTAGCAGGGGTTTTACAGGACACTGAAGCTTTCTTT.

This sequence joins TRBV7-2 and TRBJ2-7; 9 nucleotides match TRBD1. The germline V gene encodes CDR1 SGHTA and CDR2 FQGNSA. The V gene end was trimmed by 7 bases and the J gene end by 3 bases; junction bases not matched to a gene: 7. The CDR3 runs to 14 residues. CDR3 loop: CASTIGQGIYEQYF. DNA of the CDR3: TGTGCCAGCACCATAGGACAGGGGATCTACGAGCAGTACTTC.

The chain has TRBV20-1 and TRBJ1-1; D is undetermined. Germline loops: CDR1 DFQATT, CDR2 SNEGSKA (reference sequence). The CDR3 is 11 residues long. This CDR3 is CRAEAGTEAFF. CDR3 sequence (DNA): TGCAGGGCTGAAGCGGGCACTGAAGCTTTCTTT.

The chain links TRBV7-2 to TRBJ2-5, with 10 bases that match TRBD2. Germline CDR1 reads SGHTA; CDR2 reads FQGNSA. Unmatched junction bases numbered 7, after V lost 1 base and J lost 5 bases. This CDR3 has 16 amino acids. The CDR3 protein is CASSLGLAGDQETQYF. Here the CDR3 DNA reads TGTGCCAGCAGCTTAGGCCTAGCGGGAGATCAGGAGACCCAGTACTTC.